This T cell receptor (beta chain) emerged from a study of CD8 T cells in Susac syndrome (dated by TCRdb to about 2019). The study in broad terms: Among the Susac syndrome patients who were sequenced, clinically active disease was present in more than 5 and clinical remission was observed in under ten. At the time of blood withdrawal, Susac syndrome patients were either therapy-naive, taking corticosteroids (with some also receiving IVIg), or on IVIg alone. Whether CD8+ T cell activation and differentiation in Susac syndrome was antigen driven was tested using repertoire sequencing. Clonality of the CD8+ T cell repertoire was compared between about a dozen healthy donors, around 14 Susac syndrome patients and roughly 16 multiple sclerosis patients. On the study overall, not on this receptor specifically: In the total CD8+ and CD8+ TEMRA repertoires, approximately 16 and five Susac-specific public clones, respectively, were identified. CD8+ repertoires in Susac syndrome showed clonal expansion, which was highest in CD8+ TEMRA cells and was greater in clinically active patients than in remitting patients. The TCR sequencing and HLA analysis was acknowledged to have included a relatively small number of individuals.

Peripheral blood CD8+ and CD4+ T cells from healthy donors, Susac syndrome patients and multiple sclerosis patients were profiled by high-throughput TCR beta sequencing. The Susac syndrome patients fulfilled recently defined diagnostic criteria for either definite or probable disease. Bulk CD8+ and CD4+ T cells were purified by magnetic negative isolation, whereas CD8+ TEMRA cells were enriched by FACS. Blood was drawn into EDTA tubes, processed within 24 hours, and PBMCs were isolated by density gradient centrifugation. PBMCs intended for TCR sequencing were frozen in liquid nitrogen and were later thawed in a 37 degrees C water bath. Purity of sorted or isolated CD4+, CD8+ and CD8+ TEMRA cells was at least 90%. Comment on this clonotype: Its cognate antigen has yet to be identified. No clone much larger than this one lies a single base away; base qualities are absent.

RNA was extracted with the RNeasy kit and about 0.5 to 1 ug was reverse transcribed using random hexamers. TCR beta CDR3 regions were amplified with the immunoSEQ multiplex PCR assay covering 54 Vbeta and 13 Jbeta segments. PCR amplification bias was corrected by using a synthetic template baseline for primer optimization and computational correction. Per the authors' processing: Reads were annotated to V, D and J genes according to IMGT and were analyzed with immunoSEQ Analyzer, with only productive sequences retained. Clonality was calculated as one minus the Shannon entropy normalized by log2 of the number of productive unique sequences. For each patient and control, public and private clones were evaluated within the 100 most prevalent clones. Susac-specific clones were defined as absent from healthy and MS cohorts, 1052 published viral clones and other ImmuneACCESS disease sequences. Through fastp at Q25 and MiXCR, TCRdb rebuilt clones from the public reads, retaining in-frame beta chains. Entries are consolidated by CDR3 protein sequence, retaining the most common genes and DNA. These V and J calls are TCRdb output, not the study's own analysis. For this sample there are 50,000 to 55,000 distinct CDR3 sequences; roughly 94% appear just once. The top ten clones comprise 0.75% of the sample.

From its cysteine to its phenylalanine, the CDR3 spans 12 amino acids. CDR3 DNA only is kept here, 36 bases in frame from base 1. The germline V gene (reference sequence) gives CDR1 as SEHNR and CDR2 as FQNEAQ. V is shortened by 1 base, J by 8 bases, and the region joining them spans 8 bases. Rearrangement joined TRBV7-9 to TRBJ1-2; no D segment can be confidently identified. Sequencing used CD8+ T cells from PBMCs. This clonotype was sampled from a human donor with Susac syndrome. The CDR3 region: CASSLGVVGYTF. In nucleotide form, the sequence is TGTGCCAGCAGCTTAGGGGTGGTCGGCTACACCTTC.